This entry lists 25 T cell receptor beta chains sequenced from one sample in a study of shared clonotypes between healthy human individuals. The data were produced by immunoSEQ multiplex PCR, yet TCRdb's version contains in-frame clones alone and is incomplete. In the table there are approximately 1,500,000 clones, around 98% of which are singletons. Sequenced sample: naive CD4+ T cells sorted from blood. Subset specified: CD45RA+ positively selected. The receptors shown here come from a man younger than 45 in good health.

The chain carries TRBV27 and TRBJ1-1, with D possibly being TRBD1 (6 bases). The CDR3 length is 15 residues. Germline V gene sequence: CDR1 MNHEY, CDR2 SMNVEV (reference sequence). Between the trimmed V and J ends, which lost 2 bases and 3 bases, there was a span of 13 bases. The CDR3 DNA is TGTGCCAGCAGTTTAGGCACAGGGAGGTACACTGAAGCTTTCTTT. This sequence encodes CASSLGTGRYTEAFF.

The chain has TRBV19 and TRBJ2-7, with 9 nucleotides matching TRBD1. The CDR3 is 15 amino acids. CDR1 is LNHDA and CDR2 is SQIVND in the germline V gene (reference sequence). J lost 3 bases, V lost 0 bases, and 3 bases had no gene match. The CDR3 coding sequence is TGTGCCAGTAGTATAGAGGACAGGGGCGGCTACGAGCAGTACTTC. Its translation: CASSIEDRGGYEQYF.

The V and J genes are TRBV6-5 and TRBJ1-1, with D possibly being TRBD1 (5 bases). CDR1 is MNHEY and CDR2 is SVGAGI in the germline V gene. The CDR3 sequence is 11 residues long. Trimming removed 10 bases at V and 5 bases at J, with 11 bases between. The CDR3 nucleotides read TGTGCCACCCGCAGACAGACTGAAGCTTTCTTT. Translating gives CATRRQTEAFF.

The chain is built from TRBV10-1 and TRBJ2-1; 8 bases are a match to TRBD2. The CDR3 runs 15 residues. V lost 6 bases, J lost 4 bases, and 8 bases stayed unmatched. Germline V lookup: CDR1 WNHNN, CDR2 SYGVQD (reference sequence). CDR3 loop: CASSPTGGEYNEQFF. CDR3 bases: TGCGCCAGCAGCCCCACGGGAGGGGAGTACAATGAGCAGTTCTTC.

The chain links TRBV7-8 to TRBJ2-1; TRBD1 aligns across 8 bases. CDR1 is SGHVS, CDR2 FQNEAQ, per germline. The CDR3 length is 14 residues. V shed 6 bases and J 3 bases; nucleotides not matched to a gene: 4. CDR3 DNA sequence: TGTGCCAGCAGGAGACAGGGGTTCTACAATGAGCAGTTCTTC. Translated: CASRRQGFYNEQFF.

The chain combines TRBV9 with TRBJ1-1, with TRBD1 matching 10 bases. V dropped 2 bases and J dropped 5; count of bases not matched to a gene: 9. Germline values: CDR1 SGDLS, CDR2 YYNGEE. The CDR3 loop spans 16 amino acids. CDR3 sequence reads: CASSVGDRGPRTEAFF. CDR3 DNA: TGTGCCAGCAGCGTGGGTGACAGGGGGCCGAGGACTGAAGCTTTCTTT. Variable domain in full (rest from reference TRBV9 and TRBJ1-1): DSGVTQTPKHLITATGQRVTLRCSPRSGDLSVYWYQQSLDQGLQFLIQYYNGEERAKGNILERFSAQQFPDLHSELNLSSLELGDSALYFCASSVGDRGPRTEAFFGQGTRLTVV.

The J gene is TRBJ2-5, the V gene TRBV5-1; perhaps TRBD2 as D (5 bases). The CDR3 has 14 residues. Trimming pared 0 bases from V and 4 bases from J, leaving 10 bases between. Germline V gene data show CDR1 as SGHRS and CDR2 as YFSETQ. The CDR3 sequence is CASSLVLVGETQYF. The CDR3 nucleotides read TGCGCCAGCAGCTTGGTACTAGTAGGAGAGACCCAGTACTTC.

V usage is TRBV4-1 and J usage is TRBJ2-7, with a tentative D call TRBD2 (7 bases). CDR1 and CDR2 (germline): MGHRA, YSYEKL. V was trimmed by 0 bases and J by 6 bases, leaving 15 bases between them. CDR3 size: 15 residues. CDR3 DNA sequence: TGCGCCAGCAGCCAAGATGGGGGGGCCTTGGGCGAGCAGTACTTC. Translation gives CASSQDGGALGEQYF.

This clone was seen only once. This chain connects TRBV28 to TRBJ1-1, with 11 bases that match TRBD1. This CDR3 region has 15 residues. V trimming: 2 bases; J trimming: 5 bases; junction bases outside the gene matches: 4. Germline V gene data show CDR1 as MDHEN and CDR2 as SYDVKM. The CDR3 sequence: CASSLPGQGETEAFF. The CDR3 coding sequence is TGTGCCAGCAGTTTACCGGGACAGGGGGAAACTGAAGCTTTCTTT.

This chain links TRBV18 with TRBJ2-7; D is uncertain. This CDR3 is 14 amino acids long. Between the trimmed V and J ends, which lost 6 bases and 3 bases, there was a span of 15 bases. From germline, CDR1 is KGHSH and CDR2 LQKENI. CDR3 sequence: CASSPKSPHYEQYF. CDR3 bases: TGTGCCAGCTCTCCCAAATCCCCCCACTACGAGCAGTACTTC.

V and J are TRBV19 and TRBJ2-2; 12 bases line up with TRBD2. V shed 4 bases and J 7 bases; nucleotides not matched to a gene: 7. The CDR3 is 16 residues long. Germline lookup yields CDR1 LNHDA and CDR2 SQIVND (reference sequence). CDR3 nucleotides: TGTGCCAGTAGTAAGCGACTAGCGGGAGAAAACGGGGAGCTGTTTTTT. Translating it yields CASSKRLAGENGELFF.

This clone occurred once. The chain uses TRBV25-1 and TRBJ1-1, with TRBD1 as a possible D gene (5 bases). The CDR3 is 15 amino acids. Per germline, CDR1 MGHDK and CDR2 SYGVNS. Between the trimmed V and J ends, which lost 4 bases and 4 bases, there was a span of 16 bases. Here the CDR3 reads CASSAQGVVSTEAFF. The CDR3 DNA is TGTGCCAGCAGTGCCCAGGGAGTAGTGAGCACTGAAGCTTTCTTT.

J is TRBJ1-1 and V is TRBV6-1; TRBD1 aligns across 7 bases. The CDR3 has 13 residues. The V gene end was trimmed by 8 bases and the J gene end by 4 bases; junction bases not matched to a gene: 7. The germline gives CDR1 MNHNS, CDR2 SASEGT. Here the CDR3 DNA reads TGTGCCAGCTCTGACAGGGAGGTCACTGAAGCTTTCTTT. Translated: CASSDREVTEAFF.

The chain joins TRBV5-4 to TRBJ2-1; 10 nucleotides match TRBD2. Germline V lookup: CDR1 SGHNT, CDR2 YYREEE (reference sequence). This CDR3 spans 15 amino acids. The V and J ends lost 3 bases and 7 bases, in that order; junction bases with no gene match: 7. CDR3 loop: CASSYYRTSGNEQFF. The CDR3 coding sequence is TGTGCCAGCAGCTATTACCGGACTAGCGGTAATGAGCAGTTCTTC. Drawing the rest from reference TRBV5-4 and TRBJ2-1, the complete variable domain is ETGVTQSPTHLIKTRGQQVTLRCSSQSGHNTVSWYQQALGQGPQFIFQYYREEENGRGNFPPRFSGLQFPNYSSELNVNALELDDSALYLCASSYYRTSGNEQFFGPGTRLTVL.

The genes are TRBV28 and TRBJ1-2; 9 positions agree with TRBD1. CDR1 is MDHEN, CDR2 SYDVKM, per germline. The CDR3 covers 14 residues. J gave up 2 bases and V 6 bases, and 4 bases lay outside the gene matches. DNA of the CDR3: TGTGCCAGCAGGGGACAGGGCAAGAACTATGGCTACACCTTC. Translating it yields CASRGQGKNYGYTF.

This clone was picked up one time. This chain joins TRBV7-6 and TRBJ2-5, with 7 bases lining up with TRBD2. Germline V gives CDR1 SGHVS, CDR2 FNYEAQ. J gave up 4 bases and V 3 bases, and 2 bases lay outside the gene matches. CDR3 size: 13 residues. The CDR3 DNA is TGTGCCAGCAGCTTCGGGAGGTTAGAGACCCAGTACTTC. Amino acid sequence: CASSFGRLETQYF. Supplemented by reference TRBV7-6 and TRBJ2-5, the full variable domain reads GAGVSQSPRYKVTKRGQDVALRCDPISGHVSLYWYRQALGQGPEFLTYFNYEAQQDKSGLPNDRFSAERPEGSISTLTIQRTEQRDSAMYRCASSFGRLETQYFGPGTRLLVL.

The chain uses TRBV19 and TRBJ2-7; 8 bases are shared with TRBD1. V lost 4 bases and J lost 6; bases outside the gene matches: 5. The germline V gene encodes CDR1 LNHDA and CDR2 SQIVND (reference sequence). The CDR3 contains 13 residues. CDR3 DNA sequence: TGTGCCAGTAGTAAGGACAGGGACCTCGAGCAGTACTTC. Translated: CASSKDRDLEQYF.

V is TRBV18 and J is TRBJ1-1, with D hard to call. The CDR3 is made up of 15 amino acids. V lost 3 bases and J lost 1, with 12 bases in between. The germline CDR1 and CDR2 sequences are KGHSH and LQKENI. The chain's CDR3 is CASSPLRAKNTEAFF. CDR3 nucleotides: TGTGCCAGCTCACCCCTAAGGGCGAAGAACACTGAAGCTTTCTTT.

The gene calls are TRBV6-1 and TRBJ1-2, with a possible D match to TRBD1 (5 bases). In germline, CDR1 is MNHNS, CDR2 SASEGT. V dropped 7 bases and J dropped 4 bases, with 13 bases sitting between them. The CDR3 spans 13 residues. CDR3 bases: TGTGCCAGCATCGTCAGGGAGGGCTATGGCTACACCTTC. This translates into CASIVREGYGYTF.

This chain connects TRBV4-3 to TRBJ1-1; D remains ambiguous. This CDR3 has 14 residues. Germline-derived CDR1 and CDR2 are LGHNA and YSLEER. The V end was cut by 2 bases, the J end by 6 bases, with 13 bases between. The CDR3 DNA reads TGCGCCAGCAGCCAAAACCCGGTCCCGTCTGAAGCTTTCTTT. Amino acids: CASSQNPVPSEAFF.

The rearrangement links TRBV7-9 to TRBJ2-1, with unresolved D. The CDR3 runs to 15 residues. The V gene lost 5 bases and the J gene lost 6 bases, with 17 bases spanning the gap. CDR1 SEHNR and CDR2 FQNEAQ come from the germline V gene (reference sequence). CDR3 region: CASSPKAVVFNEQFF. The CDR3 nucleotides read TGTGCCAGCAGCCCAAAAGCCGTCGTTTTCAATGAGCAGTTCTTC.

The chain links TRBV5-1 to TRBJ1-2; D is undetermined. The CDR3 runs to 13 residues. Germline V CDR1 and CDR2: SGHRS, YFSETQ. Trimming took off 5 bases at V and 3 bases at J, with 11 bases between the two ends. CDR3: CASSITFDYGYTF. The CDR3 DNA is TGCGCCAGCAGTATTACCTTCGACTATGGCTACACCTTC.

The chain uses TRBV19 and TRBJ2-6; 7 nucleotides align to TRBD1. Germline CDR1 and CDR2: LNHDA and SQIVND (reference sequence). V lost 7 bases to trimming and J lost 2 bases; unmatched junction nucleotides: 5. The CDR3 has 15 residues. The DNA for the CDR3 is TGTGCCAGTACCCAAGACAGGGCTGGGGCCAACGTCCTGACTTTC. This sequence encodes CASTQDRAGANVLTF.

V and J are TRBV30 and TRBJ2-5; D is perhaps TRBD1 (6 bases). The V gene's germline CDR1 is GTSNPN and CDR2 SVGIG (reference sequence). Trimming shortened V by 3 bases and J by 5 bases, and 19 bases separated the two germline ends. The CDR3 totals 15 residues. CDR3 coding DNA: TGTGCCTGGAGAGACCTTAGGGGGAACTGGGAGACCCAGTACTTC. It encodes CAWRDLRGNWETQYF.

The chain joins TRBV15 to TRBJ2-1; 8 positions match TRBD2. The CDR3 is 15 residues long. Looked up from germline, CDR1 is LNHNV and CDR2 is YYDKDF (reference sequence). The V and J ends lost 0 bases and 7 bases, in that order; junction bases with no gene match: 5. This CDR3 reads CATSRDRGLVNEQFF. In DNA form, the CDR3 reads TGTGCCACCAGCAGAGATCGGGGACTAGTAAATGAGCAGTTCTTC.